The clone carrying this T cell receptor beta chain has a single count. The sample comes from a study of blood T cell repertoires in COVID-19. Measured with immunoSEQ multiplex PCR; TCRdb has only the in-frame clones, and not every one. Of some 200,000 clones listed, 85% to 90% are singletons. This CDR3 comprises 16 residues. CDR1 MDHEN and CDR2 SYDVKM come from the germline V gene. The V and J ends lost 3 bases and 7 bases, in that order; junction bases with no gene match: 11. The chain combines TRBV28 with TRBJ1-4, with TRBD1 matching over 7 bases. This TCR was recovered from a man between 18 and 35 years old with active or convalescent COVID-19. The material sequenced was peripheral blood. CDR3 DNA: TGTGCCAGCAGTTTGGCCGGGAGGGGGCGAGGTGAAAAACTGTTTTTT. Encoded protein: CASSLAGRGRGEKLFF. Supplemented by reference TRBV28 and TRBJ1-4, the full variable domain reads DVKVTQSSRYLVKRTGEKVFLECVQDMDHENMFWYRQDPGLGLRLIYFSYDVKMKEKGDIPEGYSVSREKKERFSLILESASTNQTSMYLCASSLAGRGRGEKLFFGSGTQLSVL.